These 28 T cell receptor beta chains share one sample of origin, sequenced in a study of blood T cell repertoires in COVID-19. Assay: immunoSEQ multiplex PCR; the TCRdb copy retains only in-frame clones and omits some. The table has roughly 180,000 clones, 70% to 90% seen once; the top ten hold 7.5% to 8%. Sample: peripheral blood. The receptors stem from a man aged 35 to 55 who had recovered from COVID-19.

The rearrangement joins TRBV27 to TRBJ2-1, with 10 bases that match TRBD2. From germline, CDR1 is MNHEY and CDR2 SMNVEV (reference sequence). CDR3 length equals 16 residues. V lost 5 bases to trimming and J lost 0 bases; unmatched junction nucleotides: 4. The CDR3 DNA follows: TGTGCCAGCAGTCGTAGCGGGAGGAGCTCCTACAATGAGCAGTTCTTC. Translated: CASSRSGRSSYNEQFF.

The chain uses TRBV18 and TRBJ2-3, with D tentatively TRBD1 (7 bases). CDR1 is KGHSH, CDR2 LQKENI, per germline. V gave up 3 bases and J gave up 0 bases, with 13 bases separating them. The CDR3 spans 16 residues. Written as DNA, the CDR3 is TGTGCCAGCTCACCCCAGGGGGGCACTAGCACAGATACGCAGTATTTT. It yields the protein CASSPQGGTSTDTQYF.

CDR3 in amino acids: CASNRGNEQFF. Here the CDR3 DNA reads TGTGCCAGCAATCGGGGCAATGAGCAGTTCTTC. V is TRBV7-8 and J is TRBJ2-1, with D possibly being TRBD2 (5 bases). In germline, CDR1 is SGHVS, CDR2 FQNEAQ. Trimming shortened V by 7 bases and J by 6 bases, and 7 bases separated the two germline ends. This CDR3 has 11 residues.

In its sample, this clone was seen once. This chain links TRBV3-1 (or the pseudogene TRBV3-2) with TRBJ2-1, with D unresolved. The germline V gene has CDR1 LGHDT and CDR2 YNNKEL (reference sequence). V gave up 1 base and J gave up 6 bases, with 4 bases separating them. The CDR3 is made up of 12 amino acids. The CDR3 here is CASSQASNEQFF. The CDR3 coding sequence is TGTGCCAGCAGCCAAGCCTCCAATGAGCAGTTCTTC.

On this clone itself: Other DNA sequences in the same sample also yield this CDR3. This chain links TRBV4-3 with TRBJ2-5; D not certain. CDR3 length equals 12 residues. Germline V CDR1 and CDR2: LGHNA, YSLEER. Trimming shortened V by 0 bases and J by 5 bases, and 4 bases separated the two germline ends. The CDR3 sequence is CASSQDLETQYF. The CDR3 bases are TGCGCCAGCAGCCAAGATCTTGAGACCCAGTACTTC.

The table lists this clone with a few counts. CDR3 amino acids: CASSLRQPNSPLHF. The CDR3 DNA reads as TGTGCCAGCAGCCTGCGCCAACCGAATTCACCCCTCCACTTT. J is TRBJ1-6 and V is TRBV14; D is unclear. The V gene's germline CDR1 is SGHDN and CDR2 FVKESK. This CDR3 spans 14 amino acids. V was clipped by 4 bases and J by 7 bases, with 11 bases between them. The complete variable domain, with remaining parts taken from reference TRBV14 and TRBJ1-6, reads EAGVTQFPSHSVIEKGQTVTLRCDPISGHDNLYWYRRVMGKEIKFLLHFVKESKQDESGMPNNRFLAERTGGTYSTLKVQPAELEDSGVYFCASSLRQPNSPLHFGNGTRLTVT.

The chain uses TRBV6-6 and TRBJ1-3; a weak D match, TRBD1 (6 bases). Germline lookup yields CDR1 MNHNY and CDR2 SVGAGI (reference sequence). The V gene lost 5 bases and the J gene lost 5 bases, with 19 bases spanning the gap. The CDR3 spans 16 residues. CDR3 nucleotide sequence: TGTGCCAGCAGTCTTACAGGGAACAATCGAAGAAACACCATATATTTT. Amino acids: CASSLTGNNRRNTIYF.

The rearrangement links TRBV10-3 to TRBJ1-1, with 7 nucleotides matching TRBD1. The CDR3 contains 15 residues. CDR1 is ENHRY and CDR2 is SYGVKD in the germline V gene. V shed 4 bases and J 0 bases; nucleotides not matched to a gene: 5. In nucleotides, the CDR3 is TGTGCCATCAGTGGGGGACAGAGATTGAACACTGAAGCTTTCTTT. It is translated as CAISGGQRLNTEAFF.

The chain couples TRBV30 to TRBJ1-2, with D unclear. V lost 3 bases and J 5 bases, leaving 7 bases between the germline ends. The CDR3 covers 11 residues. CDR1 GTSNPN and CDR2 SVGIG come from the germline V gene (reference sequence). The CDR3 here is CAWSPIYGYTF. In DNA form, the CDR3 reads TGTGCCTGGAGCCCTATTTATGGCTACACCTTC.

J is TRBJ2-1 and V is TRBV16; 7 bases map to TRBD1. This CDR3 has 15 amino acids. CDR1 and CDR2 from the germline V gene are KGHSY and FQNENV. The V and J ends lost 2 bases and 1 base, in that order; junction bases with no gene match: 2. CDR3: CASSQPTGSYNEQFF. CDR3 DNA sequence: TGTGCCAGCAGCCAACCGACAGGGTCCTACAATGAGCAGTTCTTC.

The chain combines TRBV19 with TRBJ1-3; no clear D gene. With 4 bases removed from V and 0 bases from J, the gap between germline ends came to 7 bases. Germline V gene data show CDR1 as LNHDA and CDR2 as SQIVND (reference sequence). This CDR3 is built from 14 residues. This CDR3 is CASSNRFSGNTIYF. The CDR3 nucleotides are TGTGCCAGTAGTAACAGATTCTCTGGAAACACCATATATTTT.

The rearrangement joins TRBV9 to TRBJ2-3; D might be TRBD1 (5 bases). Germline CDR1 is SGDLS and CDR2 is YYNGEE. CDR3 length equals 13 residues. Trimming removed 2 bases at V and 6 bases at J, with 10 bases between. CDR3 sequence reads: CASSVGHTDTQYF. The CDR3 bases are TGTGCCAGCAGCGTTGGACATACTGATACGCAGTATTTT.

The chain employs TRBV19 and TRBJ1-3, with D maybe TRBD1 (5 bases). The CDR3 spans 13 residues. V shed 5 bases and J shed 4 bases, with 9 bases lying between them. The V gene's germline CDR1 is LNHDA and CDR2 SQIVND (reference sequence). The CDR3 DNA sequence: TGTGCCAGTAGTGCAGGGCAAGGAAACACCATATATTTT. Translating gives CASSAGQGNTIYF.

This chain's CDR3 is CASSWRTSGRTSYNEQFF. As DNA, the CDR3 is TGCGCCAGCAGCTGGCGAACTAGCGGGAGGACCTCTTACAATGAGCAGTTCTTC. The chain uses TRBV5-1 and TRBJ2-1, with 12 bases aligning to TRBD2. The V segment lost 3 bases and the J segment 4 bases; nucleotides outside the gene matches: 11. The CDR3 has 18 amino acids. Germline assignment: CDR1 SGHRS and CDR2 YFSETQ.

The gene calls are TRBV29-1 and TRBJ1-2, with 9 bases matching TRBD1. The germline gives CDR1 SQVTM, CDR2 ANQGSEA. Trimming cost V 6 bases and J 11 bases; bases outside gene matches: 10. The CDR3 length is 12 residues. The CDR3 reads CSVGDRVLGYTF. In nucleotides, the CDR3 is TGCAGCGTAGGGGACAGGGTCTTGGGTTACACCTTC.

This chain links TRBV27 with TRBJ2-3, with 8 bases aligning to TRBD2. V lost 0 bases to trimming and J lost 4 bases; unmatched junction nucleotides: 6. The CDR3 has 16 residues. Germline V gene sequence: CDR1 MNHEY, CDR2 SMNVEV (reference sequence). DNA of the CDR3: TGTGCCAGCAGTTTATCCGGGCCGCGGGGGGCAGATACGCAGTATTTT. It specifies CASSLSGPRGADTQYF.

J is TRBJ2-7 and V is TRBV5-6, with a tentative D call TRBD2 (7 bases). The CDR3 loop spans 15 amino acids. The germline gives CDR1 SGHDT, CDR2 YYEEEE. V lost 4 bases to trimming and J lost 3 bases, with 17 bases between them. The CDR3: CASSRGGGGLYEQYF. In nucleotides, the CDR3 is TGTGCCAGCAGCCGCGGAGGGGGGGGGCTCTACGAGCAGTACTTC.

The V and J genes are TRBV21-1 and TRBJ2-3; the table's D call TRBD2 went unverified against the DNA. TRBV21-1 is flagged as a pseudogene. The CDR3 consists of 15 residues. CDR3 nucleotides: TGTGCCAGCAGCACTCTAGCGGGAGTGGTAGATACGCAGTATTTT. Translation: CASSTLAGVVDTQYF.

The rearrangement links TRBV5-1 to TRBJ1-6; a possible D gene is TRBD1 (6 bases). The CDR3 has 14 amino acids. V lost 0 bases, J lost 8 bases, and 9 bases lay in between. Germline-derived CDR1 and CDR2 are SGHRS and YFSETQ. The CDR3 here is CASSLETGDSPLHF. DNA for the CDR3: TGCGCCAGCAGCTTGGAGACAGGAGATTCACCCCTCCACTTT.

This rearrangement joins TRBV6-2 or TRBV6-3 to TRBJ1-5; 7 nucleotides line up with TRBD1. V was pared by 6 bases and J by 0 bases, with 5 bases of the junction left unmatched. CDR1 and CDR2 from the germline V gene are MNHEY and SVGEGT. The CDR3 is 15 residues long. The CDR3 sequence is CASSRGQISNQPQHF. The CDR3 DNA sequence: TGTGCCAGCAGCAGGGGACAGATTAGCAATCAGCCCCAGCATTTT.

The rearrangement joins TRBV30 to TRBJ2-5; possible D gene TRBD1, 5 bases. The germline V gene encodes CDR1 GTSNPN and CDR2 SVGIG (reference sequence). This CDR3 contains 12 residues. With 0 bases removed from V and 6 bases from J, the gap between germline ends came to 8 bases. The CDR3 sequence: CAWSVSGKTQYF. CDR3 in DNA: TGTGCCTGGAGTGTATCAGGGAAGACCCAGTACTTC. The whole variable domain, remainder taken from reference TRBV30 and TRBJ2-5, is SQTIHQWPATLVQPVGSPLSLECTVEGTSNPNLYWYRQAAGRGLQLLFYSVGIGQISSEVPQNLSASRPQDRQFILSSKKLLLSDSGFYLCAWSVSGKTQYFGPGTRLLVL.

The chain joins TRBV28 to TRBJ1-1; 8 bases are a match to TRBD1. Looked up from germline, CDR1 is MDHEN and CDR2 is SYDVKM. This CDR3 comprises 13 residues. With V trimmed by 10 bases and J by 0 bases, 4 bases remained unmatched. CDR3 DNA sequence: TGTGCCACCAGGGGGCAATTGAACACTGAAGCTTTCTTT. It codes for CATRGQLNTEAFF.

This clone came up once. The V gene is TRBV9, the J gene TRBJ2-1, with 14 bases lining up with TRBD2. V trimming: 3 bases; J trimming: 7 bases; junction bases outside the gene matches: 9. The CDR3 covers 17 residues. The germline V gene has CDR1 SGDLS and CDR2 YYNGEE. The DNA for the CDR3 is TGTGCCAGCAGCGACCTGTATGGGACTAGCGGGGGTAATGAGCAGTTCTTC. Translating it yields CASSDLYGTSGGNEQFF.

V usage is TRBV4-3 and J usage is TRBJ2-3; maybe TRBD2 (5 bases). The CDR3 runs 17 residues. The V and J ends lost 1 base and 2 bases respectively, with 16 bases between them. Germline assignment: CDR1 LGHNA and CDR2 YSLEER. Here the CDR3 reads CASSQGPGKPITDTQYF. The CDR3 DNA is TGCGCCAGCAGCCAAGGCCCGGGAAAGCCGATCACAGATACGCAGTATTTT.

The rearrangement joins TRBV5-6 to TRBJ2-2, with TRBD1 matching 7 bases. CDR1 SGHDT and CDR2 YYEEEE come from the germline V gene. The J segment lost 7 bases and the V segment lost 1 base, leaving 7 bases of the junction unmatched. The CDR3 runs to 15 residues. CDR3 protein: CASSLLLGQDGELFF. Here the CDR3 DNA reads TGTGCCAGCAGCTTGCTACTTGGACAGGACGGGGAGCTGTTTTTT.

This sequence joins TRBV7-2 and TRBJ2-3, with D possibly matching TRBD1 (6 bases). V was pared by 3 bases and J by 2 bases, with 9 bases between. From germline, CDR1 is SGHTA and CDR2 FQGNSA. The CDR3 covers 14 residues. The CDR3 here is CASSFGQITDTQYF. DNA of the CDR3: TGTGCCAGCAGCTTCGGACAGATCACAGATACGCAGTATTTT.

The V gene is TRBV7-6, the J gene TRBJ2-5; 7 nucleotides align to TRBD1. Germline CDR1 SGHVS, CDR2 FNYEAQ. The CDR3 totals 15 residues. V lost 5 bases to trimming and J lost 5 bases; unmatched junction nucleotides: 11. The CDR3 loop is CASSLTDRAMETQYF. CDR3 nucleotide sequence: TGTGCCAGCAGCCTCACCGACAGGGCGATGGAGACCCAGTACTTC.

The J gene is TRBJ2-1, the V gene TRBV28, with D possibly TRBD1 on 6 matching bases. The germline V gene has CDR1 MDHEN and CDR2 SYDVKM. V gave up 6 bases and J gave up 13 bases, with 13 bases separating them. CDR3 length equals 11 residues. The CDR3 nucleotides are TGTGCCAGCAGCTCAGGGGTGCAACAGTTCTTC. Encoded protein: CASSSGVQQFF.